The 21 T cell receptor beta chains below come from one sample, sequenced in a study of human T cells and chemical hapten exposure. Time point described: patch test 1, 2 weeks after DPC sensitization. Treatment meaning: therapeutic diphenylcyclopropenone sensitization with weekly scalp DPC. TCRdb re-called the RACE reads through MiXCR, storing one row per CDR3 protein. The repertoire includes under 200,000 distinct CDR3 sequences, about 14% of them detected once, and around 1.7% sits in the top ten. Sample: whole blood, taken in connection with sensitization to the hapten diphenylcyclopropenone (DPC). These receptors were taken from a young woman with alopecia areata. Some clones in this sample may be carry-over from other donors' samples.

This clonotype occurred many times. This rearrangement joins TRBV20-1 to TRBJ2-5; D is perhaps TRBD2 (6 bases). Trimming left V 3 bases short and J 5 bases short, with 10 bases between. Looked up from germline, CDR1 is DFQATT and CDR2 is SNEGSKA (reference sequence). The CDR3 is 12 residues long. The CDR3: CSASGGSETQYF. The CDR3 DNA is TGCAGTGCTAGCGGGGGTTCGGAGACCCAGTACTTC.

The V call is TRBV5-4, the J call TRBJ2-3; the match to TRBD2 covers 9 bases. The trim removed 7 bases at V and 3 bases at J, leaving 15 bases unmatched. The CDR3 is made up of 17 amino acids. CDR1 is SGHNT, CDR2 YYREEE, per germline (reference sequence). The CDR3 DNA follows: TGTGCCAGCCAGGGTAGCGGGAGAGGGGTTGGAACAGATACGCAGTATTTT. Residues: CASQGSGRGVGTDTQYF. Supplemented by reference TRBV5-4 and TRBJ2-3, the full variable domain reads ETGVTQSPTHLIKTRGQQVTLRCSSQSGHNTVSWYQQALGQGPQFIFQYYREEENGRGNFPPRFSGLQFPNYSSELNVNALELDDSALYLCASQGSGRGVGTDTQYFGPGTRLTVL.

In nucleotides, the CDR3 is TGCGCCAGCAGCGGGGGCCTTAGCGGCGAGAATCAAGAGACCCAGTACTTC. Translation gives CASSGGLSGENQETQYF. This chain connects TRBV5-1 to TRBJ2-5; D possibly uses TRBD1 or TRBD2 (6 bases each). Germline CDR1 and CDR2: SGHRS and YFSETQ. The CDR3 runs 17 residues. Trimming pared 4 bases from V and 2 bases from J, leaving 21 bases between.

V and J are TRBV7-8 and TRBJ2-1; 8 bases align to TRBD2. The CDR3 is 16 amino acids. Germline CDR1 is SGHVS and CDR2 is FQNEAQ. V trimming: 5 bases; J trimming: 0 bases; junction bases outside the gene matches: 6. CDR3 in DNA: TGTGCCAGCAGCATTCCGGGGGGGCTCTCCTACAATGAGCAGTTCTTC. It specifies CASSIPGGLSYNEQFF.

The chain combines TRBV9 with TRBJ2-5; 8 nucleotides match TRBD1. CDR1 is SGDLS, CDR2 YYNGEE, per germline. J lost 4 bases, V lost 6 bases, and 11 bases had no gene match. The CDR3 sequence is 15 residues long. The chain's CDR3 is CASNLSGQGRETQYF. The CDR3 nucleotides are TGTGCCAGCAATTTATCCGGACAGGGCAGAGAGACCCAGTACTTC.

This clonotype was seen only a few times. V and J are TRBV18 and TRBJ1-5; weak D call: TRBD1 (6 bases). Trimming removed 3 bases at V and 4 bases at J, with 10 bases between. The CDR3 has 14 amino acids. The germline V gene has CDR1 KGHSH and CDR2 LQKENI. CDR3 sequence (DNA): TGTGCCAGCTCACCGGGGGCAGGAAATCAGCCCCAGCATTTT. Amino acids: CASSPGAGNQPQHF.

In this sample, this clonotype turned up a few times. The rearrangement links TRBV5-6 to TRBJ1-6; TRBD1 might be the D (5 bases). Germline CDR1 reads SGHDT; CDR2 reads YYEEEE. CDR3 size: 15 residues. V lost 0 bases and J lost 8, with 12 bases in between. The chain's CDR3 is CASSLAGRSDSPLHF. The CDR3 DNA reads TGTGCCAGCAGCTTGGCAGGGCGCTCGGATTCACCCCTCCACTTT.

This clonotype was seen many times. V is TRBV29-1 and J is TRBJ2-7, with D tentatively TRBD1 (5 bases). Germline CDR1 and CDR2: SQVTM and ANQGSEA. The CDR3 is 11 residues long. Trimming removed 4 bases at V and 5 bases at J, with 9 bases between. The CDR3 loop is CSVVAGNEQYF. Here the CDR3 DNA reads TGCAGCGTTGTAGCAGGGAACGAGCAGTACTTC.

This clonotype was detected ten times or more. V is TRBV7-9 and J is TRBJ1-2; perhaps TRBD1 as D (6 bases). The CDR3 length is 17 residues. CDR1 and CDR2 from the germline V gene are SEHNR and FQNEAQ (reference sequence). V was pared by 0 bases and J by 3 bases, with 17 bases between. CDR3 sequence reads: CASSLAQGQGRYYGYTF. The CDR3, as DNA: TGTGCCAGCAGCTTAGCGCAGGGGCAGGGAAGGTACTATGGCTACACCTTC.

V usage is TRBV20-1 and J usage is TRBJ1-1, with D hard to call. Germline V gene lookup returns CDR1 DFQATT and CDR2 SNEGSKA (reference sequence). V dropped 2 bases and J dropped 4 bases, with 17 bases sitting between them. This CDR3 region has 15 residues. CDR3 DNA: TGCAGTGCTAGACCCCACTCGGGATTGGGCACTGAAGCTTTCTTT. Translating gives CSARPHSGLGTEAFF.

This clonotype was detected a few times. V and J are TRBV24-1 and TRBJ2-5; D remains ambiguous. Per the germline V gene, CDR1 is KGHDR and CDR2 is SFDVKD. V lost 2 bases, J lost 10 bases, and 7 bases lay in between. CDR3 size: 11 residues. In DNA, the CDR3 is TGTGCCACCAGTGATTCGGAGCTCCAGTACTTC. Its translation: CATSDSELQYF.

This clonotype was detected ten times or more. V gene TRBV6-2 or TRBV6-3 combines with J gene TRBJ1-2, with D maybe TRBD1 (5 bases). V lost 5 bases to trimming and J lost 4 bases, with 17 bases between them. In germline, CDR1 is MNHEY, CDR2 SVGEGT. CDR3 length: 15 amino acids. For the CDR3, the DNA is TGTGCCAGCAGTGGGACCTACGGGAGTCTCTATGGCTACACCTTC. This translates into CASSGTYGSLYGYTF.

The chain has TRBV7-9 and TRBJ1-3; D gene uncertain. The CDR3 has 13 residues. From germline, CDR1 is SEHNR and CDR2 FQNEAQ (reference sequence). V shed 0 bases and J shed 1 base, with 1 base lying between them. CDR3 region: CASSLASGNTIYF. DNA of the CDR3: TGTGCCAGCAGCTTAGCGTCTGGAAACACCATATATTTT.

This clonotype was seen only a few times. The chain employs TRBV28 and TRBJ1-1, with D uncertain. The germline gives CDR1 MDHEN, CDR2 SYDVKM. V lost 2 bases to trimming and J lost 1 base, with 5 bases between them. The CDR3 loop spans 13 amino acids. CDR3 in amino acids: CASSLIQNTEAFF. The CDR3 DNA reads TGTGCCAGCAGTTTAATCCAGAACACTGAAGCTTTCTTT.

The J gene is TRBJ1-2, the V gene TRBV7-9; D gene unclear. Germline CDR1 SEHNR, CDR2 FQNEAQ (reference sequence). This CDR3 has 12 residues. V was shortened by 5 bases and J by 4 bases, with 8 bases between the two germline ends. As DNA, the CDR3 is TGTGCCAGCAGCGACCAGAGCTATGGCTACACCTTC. Protein sequence: CASSDQSYGYTF.

This clonotype was seen more than once but under ten times. V and J are TRBV30 and TRBJ1-2; D gene uncertain. Germline CDR1 reads GTSNPN; CDR2 reads SVGIG (reference sequence). Trimming took 1 base from V and 8 from J, leaving 11 bases between them. There are 12 residues in the CDR3. The CDR3 loop is CAWSGRSGGYTF. CDR3 sequence (DNA): TGTGCCTGGAGTGGCAGGAGCGGGGGCTACACCTTC.

This clonotype was detected only a few times. The chain uses TRBV10-2 and TRBJ1-1; D remains ambiguous. Trimming shortened V by 0 bases and J by 11 bases, and 13 bases separated the two germline ends. This CDR3 is 13 amino acids long. The germline gives CDR1 WSHSY, CDR2 SAAADI. CDR3 region: CASSESTGGVAFF. The CDR3 DNA is TGCGCCAGCAGTGAGTCGACCGGAGGCGTCGCTTTCTTT.

The chain links TRBV4-2 to TRBJ2-7; 8 nucleotides agree with TRBD2. J lost 2 bases, V lost 0 bases, and 6 bases had no gene match. CDR3 length: 16 amino acids. Germline values: CDR1 LGHNA, CDR2 YNFKEQ. The CDR3 DNA is TGTGCCAGCAGCCAAGATCCAGCGGGAGTTCCCTACGAGCAGTACTTC. This gives the protein CASSQDPAGVPYEQYF.

V usage is TRBV13 and J usage is TRBJ2-2, with 9 bases fitting TRBD1. CDR1 and CDR2 (germline): PRHDT, FYEKMQ (reference sequence). This CDR3 has 19 amino acids. The trim removed 5 bases at V and 2 bases at J, leaving 15 bases unmatched. In nucleotides, the CDR3 is TGTGCCAGCAGCCGTAGGGGACAGGGACCCAATATAAACACCGGGGAGCTGTTTTTT. It codes for CASSRRGQGPNINTGELFF.

The table lists this clonotype with a few counts. V usage is TRBV6-2 or TRBV6-3 and J usage is TRBJ1-1, with 7 positions matching TRBD1. V was pared by 7 bases and J by 5 bases, with 10 bases of the junction left unmatched. The length of the CDR3 is 14 residues. CDR1 MNHEY and CDR2 SVGEGT come from the germline V gene. This CDR3 reads CASKIQGRGTEAFF. CDR3 DNA: TGTGCCAGCAAAATACAGGGGAGGGGAACTGAAGCTTTCTTT.

The chain links TRBV29-1 to TRBJ2-5; D gene ambiguous. The CDR3 consists of 13 residues. Germline V CDR1 and CDR2: SQVTM, ANQGSEA. V was pared by 1 base and J by 4 bases, with 10 bases between. The chain's CDR3 is CSVEGKSGETQYF. The CDR3 DNA follows: TGCAGCGTTGAAGGGAAGTCGGGAGAGACCCAGTACTTC.